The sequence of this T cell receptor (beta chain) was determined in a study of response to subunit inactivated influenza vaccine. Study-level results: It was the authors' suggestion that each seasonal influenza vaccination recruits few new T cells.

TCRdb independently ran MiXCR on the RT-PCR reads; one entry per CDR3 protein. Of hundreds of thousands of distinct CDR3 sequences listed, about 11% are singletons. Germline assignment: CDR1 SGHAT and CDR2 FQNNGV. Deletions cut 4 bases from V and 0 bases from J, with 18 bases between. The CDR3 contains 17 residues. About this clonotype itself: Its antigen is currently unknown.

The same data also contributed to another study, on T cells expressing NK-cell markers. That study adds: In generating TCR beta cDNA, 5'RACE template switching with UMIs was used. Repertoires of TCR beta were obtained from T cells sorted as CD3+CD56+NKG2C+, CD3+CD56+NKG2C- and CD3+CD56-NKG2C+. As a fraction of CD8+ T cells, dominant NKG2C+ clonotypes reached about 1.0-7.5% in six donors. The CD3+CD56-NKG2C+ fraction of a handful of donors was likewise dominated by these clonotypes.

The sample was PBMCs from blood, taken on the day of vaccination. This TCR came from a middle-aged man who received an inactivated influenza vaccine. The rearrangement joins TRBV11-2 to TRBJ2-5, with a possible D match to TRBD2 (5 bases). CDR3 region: CASSYGEFGRHQETQYF. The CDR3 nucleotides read TGTGCCAGCAGCTACGGGGAGTTTGGTAGGCACCAAGAGACCCAGTACTTC. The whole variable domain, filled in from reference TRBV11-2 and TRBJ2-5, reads EAGVAQSPRYKIIEKRQSVAFWCNPISGHATLYWYQQILGQGPKLLIQFQNNGVVDDSQLPKDRFSAERLKGVDSTLKIQPAKLEDSAVYLCASSYGEFGRHQETQYFGPGTRLLVL.